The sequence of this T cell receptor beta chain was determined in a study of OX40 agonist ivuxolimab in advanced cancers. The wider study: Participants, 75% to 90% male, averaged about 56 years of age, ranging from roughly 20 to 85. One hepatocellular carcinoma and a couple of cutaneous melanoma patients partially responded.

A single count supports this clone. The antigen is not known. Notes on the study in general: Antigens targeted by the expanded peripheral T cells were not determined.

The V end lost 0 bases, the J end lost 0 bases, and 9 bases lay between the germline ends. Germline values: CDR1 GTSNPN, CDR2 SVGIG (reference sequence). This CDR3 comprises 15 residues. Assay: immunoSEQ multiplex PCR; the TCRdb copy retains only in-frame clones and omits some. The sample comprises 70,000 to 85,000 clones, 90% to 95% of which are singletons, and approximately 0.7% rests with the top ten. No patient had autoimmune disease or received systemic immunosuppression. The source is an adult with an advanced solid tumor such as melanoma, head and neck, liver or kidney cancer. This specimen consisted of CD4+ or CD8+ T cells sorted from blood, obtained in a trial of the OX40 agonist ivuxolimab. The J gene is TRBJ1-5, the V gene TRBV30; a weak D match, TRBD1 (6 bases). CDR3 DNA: TGTGCCTGGAGTGTACAAGGGGGTAGCAATCAGCCCCAGCATTTT. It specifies CAWSVQGGSNQPQHF. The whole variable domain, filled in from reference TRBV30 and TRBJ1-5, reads SQTIHQWPATLVQPVGSPLSLECTVEGTSNPNLYWYRQAAGRGLQLLFYSVGIGQISSEVPQNLSASRPQDRQFILSSKKLLLSDSGFYLCAWSVQGGSNQPQHFGDGTRLSIL.